This T cell receptor (beta chain) was sequenced during a study of human T cells and chemical hapten exposure. Noted time point: patch test 3, about 24 weeks after DPC sensitization. The sample's treatment: therapeutic diphenylcyclopropenone sensitization with weekly scalp DPC. The CDR3 spans 14 residues. Looked up from germline, CDR1 is SGHTA and CDR2 is FQGTGA. The germline V and J ends were trimmed by 3 bases and 6 bases, with 11 bases remaining between them. TCRdb recomputed calls from the RACE reads with MiXCR, one row per CDR3 protein. This table has just under 65,000 distinct CDR3 sequences, 9.5% to 12% appearing once.

Sequencing was performed on whole blood, taken in connection with sensitization to the hapten diphenylcyclopropenone (DPC). The clonotype originates from a woman in her 30s with alopecia areata. Some clones in this sample may be carry-over from other donors' samples. The rearrangement links TRBV7-3 to TRBJ2-2, with D maybe TRBD2 (6 bases). This CDR3 is CASSFGGVAGELFF. In DNA, the CDR3 is TGTGCCAGCAGCTTCGGGGGAGTAGCCGGGGAGCTGTTTTTT.